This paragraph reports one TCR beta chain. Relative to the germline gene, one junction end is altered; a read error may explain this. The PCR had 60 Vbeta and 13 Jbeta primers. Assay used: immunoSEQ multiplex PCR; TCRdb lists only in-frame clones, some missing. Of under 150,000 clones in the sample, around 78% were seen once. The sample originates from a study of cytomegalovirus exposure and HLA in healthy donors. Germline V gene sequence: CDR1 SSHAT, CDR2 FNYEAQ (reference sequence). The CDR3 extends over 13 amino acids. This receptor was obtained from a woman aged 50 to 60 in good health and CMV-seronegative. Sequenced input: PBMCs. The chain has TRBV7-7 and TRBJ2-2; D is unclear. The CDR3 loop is CASSWRNTGELFF. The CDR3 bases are TGTGCTAGCAGCTGGAGGAACACCGGGGAGCTGTTTTTT. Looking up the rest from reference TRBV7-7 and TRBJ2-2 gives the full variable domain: GAGVSQSPRYKVTKRGQDVTLRCDPISSHATLYWYQQALGQGPEFLTYFNYEAQPDKSGLPSDRFSAERPEGSISTLTIQRTEQRDSAMYRCASSWRNTGELFFGEGSRLTVL.